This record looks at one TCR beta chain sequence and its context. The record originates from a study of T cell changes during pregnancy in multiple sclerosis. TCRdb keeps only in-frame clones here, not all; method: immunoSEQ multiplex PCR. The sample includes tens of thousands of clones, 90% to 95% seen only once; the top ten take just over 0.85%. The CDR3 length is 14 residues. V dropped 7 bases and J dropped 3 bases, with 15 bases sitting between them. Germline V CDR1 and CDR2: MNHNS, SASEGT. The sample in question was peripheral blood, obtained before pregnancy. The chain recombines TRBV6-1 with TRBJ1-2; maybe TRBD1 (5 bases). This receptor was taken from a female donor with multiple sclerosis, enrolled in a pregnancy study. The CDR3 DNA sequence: TGTGCCAGCACAAAAAGGTGGGGGGACTATGGCTACACCTTC. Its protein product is CASTKRWGDYGYTF.